This is a list of T cell receptor beta chains from one sample in a study of blood T cell repertoires in COVID-19. TCRdb keeps only in-frame clones here, not all; method: immunoSEQ multiplex PCR. The profile shows approximately 64,000 clones, 88% of them singletons. The sequenced sample consisted of peripheral blood. The receptors were gathered from a woman in her sixties with COVID-19, enrolled during active disease. CDR3s leave out the opening cysteine and the closing phenylalanine or tryptophan. Where a row states a size, it is once, few, many or the class of an expanded clone; other rows omit it.

TRBJ1-3 | TRBV19 | few | ASRKRSSGNTIY
TRBJ1-4 | TRBV7-6 | NA | ASSSPDSGAGKLF
TRBJ2-5 | TRBV6-5 | once | ASSLGAGETQY
TRBJ1-5 | TRBV5-6 | NA | ASSRTGGSYQPQH
TRBJ2-3 | TRBV3-1/TRBV3-2 | NA | ASSQGGSDTQY
TRBJ1-5 | TRBV7-2 | NA | ASSVDSYQPQH
TRBJ2-1 | TRBV7-6 | NA | ASSLRQGVSSNEQF
TRBJ2-2 | TRBV15 | NA | ATSRPTRTGVTGELF
TRBJ2-3 | TRBV5-4 | NA | ASTLELSGGASTDTQY
TRBJ1-5 | TRBV6-5 | NA | ASSYSYGQPQH
TRBJ2-2 | TRBV3-1/TRBV3-2 | once | ASSQVSFAGELF
TRBJ2-1 | TRBV5-1 | NA | ASSGGLAGDAYNEQF
TRBJ2-7 | TRBV5-1 | NA | ASHGGDRGEQY
TRBJ2-5 | TRBV25-1 | NA | ASSKSGYGTQY
TRBJ1-6 | TRBV2 | NA | ASRWDRGGSYNSPLH
TRBJ2-1 | TRBV4-3 | NA | ASSQGVWTSGGNEQF
TRBJ1-1 | TRBV12-3/TRBV12-4 | NA | ASSFGTEAF
TRBJ2-1 | TRBV2 | NA | ASRGVLGAGGLNEQF
TRBJ1-6 | TRBV3-1/TRBV3-2 | NA | ASSQGDSGMDSPLH
TRBJ2-7 | TRBV9 | NA | ASSVGYSPYEQY
TRBJ2-7 | TRBV6-6 | once | ASTRTPLTSYEQY
TRBJ1-4 | TRBV6-5 | NA | ASSTGTGSEKLF
TRBJ2-7 | TRBV13 | NA | ASAPQGNHEQY
TRBJ2-2 | TRBV2 | once | ASGRSGGELF
TRBJ1-2 | TRBV29-1 | NA | SVDRVSDYGYT
TRBJ2-1 | TRBV30 | few | AWRTSGSYNEQF
TRBJ1-6 | TRBV14 | NA | ASSQGGREALH
TRBJ2-7 | TRBV30 | once | AWSSAVEQY
TRBJ2-2 | TRBV19 | NA | ASSIYGGDTGELF
TRBJ2-1 | TRBV27 | NA | ASSFTGYNEQF
TRBJ1-2 | TRBV2 | once | ASREILDRGLGYT
TRBJ1-1 | TRBV7-2 | NA | ASSLEGQRNTEAF
TRBJ1-5 | TRBV2 | few | ASSEEGDQPQH
TRBJ2-3 | TRBV6-6 | few | ASSPDSIHTQY
TRBJ1-2 | TRBV5-5 | NA | ASSKDRDGYT
TRBJ2-1 | TRBV6-2/TRBV6-3 | NA | ASSYGPGPYNEQF
TRBJ1-1 | TRBV2 | NA | ASSVTPNTEAF
TRBJ1-5 | TRBV6-5 | NA | ASSTGQGSNQPQH
TRBJ2-1 | TRBV7-9 | NA | ASSFLIQRGTSGRIEQF
TRBJ1-2 | TRBV7-9 | NA | ASSLVGGANGYT